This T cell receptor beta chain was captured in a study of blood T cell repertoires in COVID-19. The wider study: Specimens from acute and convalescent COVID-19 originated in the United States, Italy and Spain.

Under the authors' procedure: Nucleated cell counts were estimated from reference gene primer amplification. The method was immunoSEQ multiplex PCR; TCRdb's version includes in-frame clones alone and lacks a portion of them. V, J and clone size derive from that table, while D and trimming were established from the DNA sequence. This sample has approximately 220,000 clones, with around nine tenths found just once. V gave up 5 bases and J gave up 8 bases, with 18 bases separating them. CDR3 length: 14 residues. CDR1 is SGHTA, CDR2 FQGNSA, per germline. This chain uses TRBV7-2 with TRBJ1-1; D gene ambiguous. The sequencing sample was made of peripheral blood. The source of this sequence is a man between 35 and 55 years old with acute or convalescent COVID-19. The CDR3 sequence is CASSPEPGLEEAFF. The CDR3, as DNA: TGTGCCAGCAGCCCCGAGCCCGGGTTAGAAGAAGCTTTCTTT.